This TCR beta chain was identified in a study of PD-1 blockade in classical Hodgkin lymphoma. The study, taken as a whole, reports: The causes of the repertoire differences, possibly disease activity or prior therapy, remain undefined. Prior to therapy, complete responders displayed diversity much like that of newly diagnosed patients. Diminished baseline TCR diversity has been reported in newly diagnosed patients relative to healthy donors. Any patient who commenced nivolumab under 1 year after ASCT was excluded.

In every patient, relapse followed autologous stem cell transplantation, while exposure to brentuximab vedotin differed. As for this clone: Its cognate antigen is unknown.

CDR3 size: 14 residues. V was clipped by 7 bases and J by 2 bases; unmatched bases: 10. Per the germline V gene, CDR1 is SQVTM and CDR2 is ANQGSEA. Clones were sequenced by immunoSEQ multiplex PCR, and TCRdb holds only the in-frame ones, with some missing. The sample includes 40,000 to 65,000 clones, 65% to 85% of them seen just once. The sample was peripheral blood mononuclear cells (PBMCs), taken at baseline. The TCR was taken from a human donor with classical Hodgkin lymphoma. The chain joins TRBV29-1 to TRBJ2-5; 7 positions match TRBD1. CDR3 in amino acids: CSAGTGTAQETQYF. Here the CDR3 DNA reads TGCAGCGCGGGGACCGGGACAGCTCAAGAGACCCAGTACTTC.